Following are 23 T cell receptor beta chains from one sample sequenced in a study of cytomegalovirus exposure and HLA in healthy donors (dated by TCRdb to 2015 to 2018). Library construction relied on the immunoSEQ multiplex PCR assay. For the multiplex PCR, a mixture combining 60 forward primers for TCR Vbeta segments and 13 reverse primers for TCR Jbeta segments was used. TCRdb mirrors the immuneACCESS table, restricted to in-frame sequences. Some clones are absent from its copies; in checked studies, under half trace to an unresolved V gene, and the reason for the others is unknown. The sample records 75,000 to 90,000 clones, 74% of which are singletons. Approximately 20% of the sample lies in the top ten. Sequenced sample: PBMCs. The receptors were sampled from a man aged 30-40 years in good health and CMV-seropositive.

The chain uses TRBV10-3 and TRBJ2-3; 8 bases align to TRBD1. This CDR3 is built from 13 residues. Germline trimming cut 10 bases from V and 0 bases from J; bases unmatched to any gene: 3. The V gene's germline CDR1 is ENHRY and CDR2 SYGVKD. The CDR3: CATGQGSTDTQYF. For the CDR3, the DNA is TGTGCCACTGGACAGGGTAGCACAGATACGCAGTATTTT.

The sample holds a few counts of this clone. The chain combines TRBV9 with TRBJ1-5, with 10 bases that match TRBD1. The V segment lost 2 bases and the J segment 0 bases; nucleotides outside the gene matches: 2. Germline assignment: CDR1 SGDLS and CDR2 YYNGEE. The CDR3 is made up of 16 amino acids. The CDR3 spells CASSVGTGDSNQPQHF. The CDR3 coding sequence is TGTGCCAGCAGCGTTGGGACAGGGGATAGCAATCAGCCCCAGCATTTT.

The chain carries TRBV19 and TRBJ1-1, with 10 bases fitting TRBD1. The V and J ends lost 5 bases and 5 bases, in that order; junction bases with no gene match: 5. CDR3 size: 14 residues. Per germline, CDR1 LNHDA and CDR2 SQIVND (reference sequence). The CDR3 DNA reads as TGTGCCAGTAGTTCGGGACAGGGGTTTACTGAAGCTTTCTTT. This codes for CASSSGQGFTEAFF.

This CDR3 is CASSPGTNTYQPQHF. DNA for the CDR3: TGTGCCAGCAGCCCCGGGACTAACACGTATCAGCCCCAGCATTTT. The genes are TRBV2 and TRBJ1-5; D might be TRBD1 (5 bases). Deletions cut 6 bases from V and 5 bases from J, with 17 bases between. Germline values: CDR1 SNHLY, CDR2 FYNNEI. This CDR3 is 15 amino acids long.

The chain is built from TRBV4-2 and TRBJ2-2; 12 bases agree with TRBD2. CDR1 LGHNA and CDR2 YNFKEQ come from the germline V gene. The CDR3 contains 18 residues. J lost 7 bases, V lost 3 bases, and 12 bases had no gene match. The CDR3 sequence: CASSQRMLAGGPSGELFF. The CDR3 DNA is TGTGCCAGCAGCCAGAGGATGCTAGCGGGAGGGCCTAGCGGGGAGCTGTTTTTT.

This rearrangement joins TRBV6-1 to TRBJ1-2; 7 bases map to TRBD1. This CDR3 comprises 14 residues. J was trimmed by 2 bases and V by 5 bases; bases with no gene match: 5. Germline V gives CDR1 MNHNS, CDR2 SASEGT. The CDR3 spells CASSPGQANYGYTF. The CDR3, as DNA: TGTGCCAGCAGTCCCGGACAGGCCAACTATGGCTACACCTTC.

Comments on this clone: A junction end diverges from the germline sequence, so it may reflect a read error. The chain carries TRBV7-7 and TRBJ2-3, with D uncertain. The V gene's germline CDR1 is SSHAT and CDR2 FNYEAQ (reference sequence). The CDR3 has 15 amino acids. The CDR3 nucleotides are TGTGCTAGCAGCTTAACGGCAAGAGGTACAGATACGCAGTATTTT. Protein: CASSLTARGTDTQYF. The full variable domain, with the rest looked up from reference TRBV7-7 and TRBJ2-3, is GAGVSQSPRYKVTKRGQDVTLRCDPISSHATLYWYQQALGQGPEFLTYFNYEAQPDKSGLPSDRFSAERPEGSISTLTIQRTEQRDSAMYRCASSLTARGTDTQYFGPGTRLTVL.

This clone was seen a few times. This sequence joins TRBV14 and TRBJ1-1; D call uncertain. This CDR3 region has 16 residues. The germline V gene encodes CDR1 SGHDN and CDR2 FVKESK. V was pared by 1 base and J by 5 bases, with 17 bases between. The CDR3 protein is CASSQGVGDFRTEAFF. Here the CDR3 DNA reads TGTGCCAGCAGCCAAGGAGTCGGGGATTTCAGGACTGAAGCTTTCTTT.

The V call is TRBV7-2, the J call TRBJ1-5, with 7 positions matching TRBD1. Unmatched junction bases numbered 6, after V lost 5 bases and J lost 5 bases. This CDR3 has 14 amino acids. Germline V gives CDR1 SGHTA, CDR2 FQGNSA. The CDR3 DNA reads TGTGCCAGCAGCCCACGACAGGGAGATCAGCCCCAGCATTTT. It codes for CASSPRQGDQPQHF.

CDR3 loop: CASRPPGGGQPQHF. The CDR3 region has the DNA TGTGCCAGCAGACCTCCAGGGGGCGGTCAGCCCCAGCATTTT. The V gene is TRBV28, the J gene TRBJ1-5; 8 bases fit TRBD1. Germline V gives CDR1 MDHEN, CDR2 SYDVKM. V dropped 6 bases and J dropped 6; count of bases not matched to a gene: 7. This CDR3 spans 14 amino acids.

The chain is built from TRBV30 and TRBJ2-1; TRBD2 matches at 10 bases. V gave up 6 bases and J gave up 1 base; unmatched junction bases: 6. The germline V gene has CDR1 GTSNPN and CDR2 SVGIG (reference sequence). CDR3 length equals 15 residues. CDR3 bases: TGTGCCTGCCCTAGCGGGAGTGGTTCCTACAATGAGCAGTTCTTC. As protein: CACPSGSGSYNEQFF.

The DNA for the CDR3 is TGTGCCAGCAGTTTAGAGGGTGGGCGCGGCACTGAAGCTTTCTTT. Amino acid sequence: CASSLEGGRGTEAFF. J is TRBJ1-1 and V is TRBV28; no firm D call. From germline, CDR1 is MDHEN and CDR2 SYDVKM. V lost 2 bases and J lost 4, with 14 bases in between. The CDR3 spans 15 residues.

This sequence joins TRBV9 and TRBJ1-1, with 8 bases matching TRBD1. J lost 1 base, V lost 4 bases, and 3 bases had no gene match. The CDR3 sequence is 14 residues long. CDR1 SGDLS and CDR2 YYNGEE come from the germline V gene. CDR3 amino acids: CASSSTGGNTEAFF. The CDR3 region has the DNA TGTGCCAGCAGCTCCACAGGGGGGAACACTGAAGCTTTCTTT.

The chain's CDR3 is CASSALTSGAYNEQFF. The CDR3 nucleotides read TGTGCCAGCAGCGCACTGACTAGCGGTGCCTACAATGAGCAGTTCTTC. The chain carries TRBV9 and TRBJ2-1; 9 bases line up with TRBD2. The germline CDR1 and CDR2 sequences are SGDLS and YYNGEE. The CDR3 runs 16 residues. Unmatched junction bases numbered 6, after V lost 3 bases and J lost 2 bases.

A single count supports this clone. This chain joins TRBV28 and TRBJ1-5, with TRBD1 identical over 8 bases. From germline, CDR1 is MDHEN and CDR2 SYDVKM. The CDR3 is made up of 16 amino acids. J was trimmed by 2 bases and V by 3 bases; bases with no gene match: 6. In DNA form, the CDR3 reads TGTGCCAGCAGTTTCGTGACAGGGGTAGGCAATCAGCCCCAGCATTTT. Encoded protein: CASSFVTGVGNQPQHF. Variable domain in full (rest from reference TRBV28 and TRBJ1-5): DVKVTQSSRYLVKRTGEKVFLECVQDMDHENMFWYRQDPGLGLRLIYFSYDVKMKEKGDIPEGYSVSREKKERFSLILESASTNQTSMYLCASSFVTGVGNQPQHFGDGTRLSIL.

This clone was found a few times. V is TRBV28 and J is TRBJ1-6; D uncertain. The CDR3 spans 12 residues. With 8 bases removed from V and 6 bases from J, the gap between germline ends came to 8 bases. The germline V gene encodes CDR1 MDHEN and CDR2 SYDVKM. The CDR3 DNA sequence: TGTGCCAGCCTACCCTCTAATTCACCCCTCCACTTT. Protein product: CASLPSNSPLHF. The whole variable domain, remainder taken from reference TRBV28 and TRBJ1-6, is DVKVTQSSRYLVKRTGEKVFLECVQDMDHENMFWYRQDPGLGLRLIYFSYDVKMKEKGDIPEGYSVSREKKERFSLILESASTNQTSMYLCASLPSNSPLHFGNGTRLTVT.

The V and J genes are TRBV6-5 and TRBJ1-6, with a possible D match to TRBD1 (5 bases). Per germline, CDR1 MNHEY and CDR2 SVGAGI. Trimming took 5 bases from V and 10 from J, leaving 15 bases between them. This CDR3 contains 14 residues. Here the CDR3 DNA reads TGTGCCAGCAGTCGTCAAGGGGTCGAATCACCCCTCCACTTT. It encodes CASSRQGVESPLHF.

This chain connects TRBV28 to TRBJ1-2, with D perhaps matching TRBD1 (6 bases). Between the trimmed V and J ends, which lost 6 bases and 6 bases, there was a span of 17 bases. CDR3 size: 14 residues. Looked up from germline, CDR1 is MDHEN and CDR2 is SYDVKM. The CDR3 DNA sequence: TGTGCCAGCAGCTGGGGAGGGGGAAGGGATGGCTACACCTTC. Its protein is CASSWGGGRDGYTF.

This clone occurred a few times. V is TRBV7-8 and J is TRBJ1-1; D possibly corresponds to TRBD1 (5 bases). This CDR3 spans 14 amino acids. Germline V gene lookup returns CDR1 SGHVS and CDR2 FQNEAQ. Trimming took off 1 base at V and 4 bases at J, with 10 bases between the two ends. The CDR3 protein is CASSLEGRGTEAFF. CDR3 DNA sequence: TGTGCCAGCAGCTTAGAGGGAAGGGGCACTGAAGCTTTCTTT.

The chain uses TRBV19 and TRBJ1-5, with 12 bases matching TRBD1. V shed 4 bases and J 7 bases; nucleotides not matched to a gene: 5. The CDR3 loop spans 15 amino acids. Germline CDR1 reads LNHDA; CDR2 reads SQIVND (reference sequence). This CDR3 reads CASSTGTGGEQPQHF. The DNA for the CDR3 is TGTGCCAGTAGTACAGGGACAGGGGGCGAGCAGCCCCAGCATTTT. Full variable domain (outside the CDR3, taken from reference TRBV19 and TRBJ1-5): DGGITQSPKYLFRKEGQNVTLSCEQNLNHDAMYWYRQDPGQGLRLIYYSQIVNDFQKGDIAEGYSVSREKKESFPLTVTSAQKNPTAFYLCASSTGTGGEQPQHFGDGTRLSIL.

The rearrangement uses TRBV5-4 and TRBJ2-1; TRBD1 matches 8 bases. The junction had 7 bases not matched to a gene; V was cut back by 4 bases and J by 4 bases. Germline lookup yields CDR1 SGHNT and CDR2 YYREEE (reference sequence). The CDR3 is made up of 15 amino acids. The chain's CDR3 is CASSTGQGPYNEQFF. As DNA, the CDR3 is TGTGCCAGCAGCACCGGACAGGGCCCGTACAATGAGCAGTTCTTC.

CDR3 DNA sequence: TGCGCCAGCAGCCATCCTGGCCGGAACACTGAAGCTTTCTTT. Encoded protein: CASSHPGRNTEAFF. The chain uses TRBV4-1 and TRBJ1-1; D unresolved. The germline gives CDR1 MGHRA, CDR2 YSYEKL. The germline V and J ends were trimmed by 3 bases and 1 base, with 9 bases remaining between them. CDR3 length: 14 residues.

The chain carries TRBV6-5 and TRBJ1-1; TRBD1 might be the D (6 bases). The germline CDR1 and CDR2 sequences are MNHEY and SVGAGI. CDR3 length equals 15 residues. Trimming stripped 0 bases from V and 1 base from J, with 9 bases between. This CDR3 reads CASSYSYRENTEAFF. In nucleotides, the CDR3 is TGTGCCAGCAGTTACTCATACAGGGAGAACACTGAAGCTTTCTTT.